These 5 T cell receptor beta chains share one sample of origin, sequenced in a study of OX40 agonist ivuxolimab in advanced cancers. Profiled with immunoSEQ multiplex PCR; TCRdb holds only in-frame clones, not every one. This table holds about 34,000 clones, roughly 85% found once. Sequenced here: CD4+ or CD8+ T cells sorted from blood, sampled in a trial of the OX40 agonist ivuxolimab. The receptors stem from an adult with an advanced solid tumor such as melanoma, head and neck, liver or kidney cancer.

This chain joins TRBV4-2 and TRBJ2-1; 9 bases agree with TRBD2. CDR3 length: 18 amino acids. V trimming: 0 bases; J trimming: 3 bases; junction bases outside the gene matches: 9. CDR1 is LGHNA, CDR2 YNFKEQ, per germline. CDR3 sequence reads: CASSQDPPRAGGYNEQFF. The CDR3 DNA sequence: TGTGCCAGCAGCCAAGATCCTCCCCGAGCGGGAGGCTACAATGAGCAGTTCTTC.

The chain combines TRBV4-3 with TRBJ2-5; no reliable D call. The germline V and J ends were trimmed by 2 bases and 5 bases, with 18 bases remaining between them. The CDR3 length is 16 residues. The germline V gene has CDR1 LGHNA and CDR2 YSLEER. The CDR3 DNA follows: TGCGCCAGCAGCCAATCTACGCGTACGATCCCGGAGACCCAGTACTTC. Translating gives CASSQSTRTIPETQYF.

The CDR3: CASSPGTGGAETQYF. CDR3 nucleotides: TGTGCCAGTAGTCCTGGGACAGGAGGGGCAGAGACCCAGTACTTC. The chain couples TRBV19 to TRBJ2-5; the match to TRBD1 covers 8 bases. The CDR3 spans 15 residues. V dropped 5 bases and J dropped 4; count of bases not matched to a gene: 9. CDR1 is LNHDA, CDR2 SQIVND, per germline (reference sequence).

The rearrangement uses TRBV30 and TRBJ1-2, with D unclear. Between the trimmed V and J ends, which lost 5 bases and 4 bases, there was a span of 11 bases. The CDR3 consists of 12 residues. The germline V gene has CDR1 GTSNPN and CDR2 SVGIG (reference sequence). CDR3 DNA: TGTGCCTGGGGGCGGGGAGTCTATGGCTACACCTTC. Protein product: CAWGRGVYGYTF.

This chain connects TRBV6-5 to TRBJ1-4, with TRBD1 identical over 9 bases. CDR3 size: 14 residues. The junction had 2 bases not matched to a gene; V was cut back by 5 bases and J by 4 bases. CDR1 and CDR2 from the germline V gene are MNHEY and SVGAGI. CDR3 protein: CASSGTGINEKLFF. In DNA, the CDR3 is TGTGCCAGCAGTGGGACAGGGATTAATGAAAAACTGTTTTTT.